This T cell receptor beta chain derives from a study of T cell repertoires in cytomegalovirus infection. Background on the study: It was recently identified HLA-C-restricted and well-studied HLA-B-restricted CMV epitopes that the study used.

TCRdb reprocessed the reads with MiXCR, giving one entry per CDR3 protein. The sample records more than 85,000 distinct CDR3 sequences, under 30% being singletons. This clonotype was counted only a few times. The antigen remains undetermined. CDR1 and CDR2 (germline): MNHEY, SVGAGI. The V gene end was trimmed by 6 bases and the J gene end by 4 bases; junction bases not matched to a gene: 12. The CDR3 is 16 amino acids. The clonotype originates from a human donor in good health (CMV status not recorded). Some clones in this sample may be carry-over from other donors' samples. This chain uses TRBV6-5 with TRBJ2-3; 8 positions match TRBD2. The sequences come from CD8+ T cells from cultured PBMCs, collected from culture after CMV antigen stimulation. CDR3 sequence (DNA): TGTGCCAGCAGCCCCGGGACTAGTTGGTCCCCAGATACGCAGTATTTT. Residues: CASSPGTSWSPDTQYF.